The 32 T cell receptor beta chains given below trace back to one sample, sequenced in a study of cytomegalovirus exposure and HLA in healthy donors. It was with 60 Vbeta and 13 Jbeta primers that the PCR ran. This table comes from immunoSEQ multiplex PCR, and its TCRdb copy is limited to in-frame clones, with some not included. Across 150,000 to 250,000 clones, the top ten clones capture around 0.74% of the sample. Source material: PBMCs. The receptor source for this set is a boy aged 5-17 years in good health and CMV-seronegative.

The CDR3 DNA is TGCGCCAGCAGATTTTCCGGGACAGGTCCCTACGAGCAGTACTTC. It translates to CASRFSGTGPYEQYF. This sequence joins TRBV5-1 and TRBJ2-7; 8 bases match TRBD1. CDR1 and CDR2 from the germline V gene are SGHRS and YFSETQ. CDR3 size: 15 residues. With 5 bases clipped from V and 2 bases from J, the junction kept 9 bases outside the gene matches.

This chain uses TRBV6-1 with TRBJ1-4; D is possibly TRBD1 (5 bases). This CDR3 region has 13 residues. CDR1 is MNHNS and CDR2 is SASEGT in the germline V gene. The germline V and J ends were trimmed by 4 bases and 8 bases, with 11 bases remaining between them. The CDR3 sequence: CASSAFRVEKLFF. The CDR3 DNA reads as TGTGCCAGCAGTGCTTTCAGGGTCGAAAAACTGTTTTTT.

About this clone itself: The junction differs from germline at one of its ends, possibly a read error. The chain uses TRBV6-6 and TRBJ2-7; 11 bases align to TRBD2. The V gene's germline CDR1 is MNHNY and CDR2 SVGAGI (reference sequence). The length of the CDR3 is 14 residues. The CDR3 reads CASSYGELAGGRNF. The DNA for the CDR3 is TGTGCCAGCAGTTATGGTGAGCTAGCGGGGGGCAGGAACTTC.

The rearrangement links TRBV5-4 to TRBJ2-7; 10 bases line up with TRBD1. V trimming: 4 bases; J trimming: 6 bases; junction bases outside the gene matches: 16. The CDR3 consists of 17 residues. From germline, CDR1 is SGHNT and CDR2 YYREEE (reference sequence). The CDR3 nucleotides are TGTGCCAGCAGCACAAGACAGGGGGCTATTTTGTCAAGCGAGCAGTACTTC. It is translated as CASSTRQGAILSSEQYF. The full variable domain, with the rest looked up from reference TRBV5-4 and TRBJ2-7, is ETGVTQSPTHLIKTRGQQVTLRCSSQSGHNTVSWYQQALGQGPQFIFQYYREEENGRGNFPPRFSGLQFPNYSSELNVNALELDDSALYLCASSTRQGAILSSEQYFGPGTRLTVT.

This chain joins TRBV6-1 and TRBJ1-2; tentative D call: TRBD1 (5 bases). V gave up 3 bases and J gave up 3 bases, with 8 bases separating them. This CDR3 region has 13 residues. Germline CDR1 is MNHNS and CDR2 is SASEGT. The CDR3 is CASSDGGYYGYTF. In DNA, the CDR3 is TGTGCCAGCAGTGACGGGGGATACTATGGCTACACCTTC.

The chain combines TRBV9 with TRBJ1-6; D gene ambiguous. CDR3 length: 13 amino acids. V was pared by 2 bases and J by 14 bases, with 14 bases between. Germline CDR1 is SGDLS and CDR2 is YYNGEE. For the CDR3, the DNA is TGTGCCAGCAGCGTGGACGGGAGAGGAGCCCTCCACTTT. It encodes CASSVDGRGALHF.

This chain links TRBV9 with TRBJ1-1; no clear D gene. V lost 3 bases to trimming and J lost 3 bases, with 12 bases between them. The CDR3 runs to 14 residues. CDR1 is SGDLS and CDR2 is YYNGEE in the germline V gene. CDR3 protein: CASSGRVDYTEAFF. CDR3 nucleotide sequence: TGTGCCAGCAGCGGACGGGTCGATTACACTGAAGCTTTCTTT.

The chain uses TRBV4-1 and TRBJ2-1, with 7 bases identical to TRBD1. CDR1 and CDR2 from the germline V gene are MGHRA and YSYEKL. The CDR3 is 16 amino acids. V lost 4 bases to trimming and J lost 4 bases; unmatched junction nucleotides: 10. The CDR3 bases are TGCGCCAGCAGCCCATATCTGGACAGGTCTTACAATGAGCAGTTCTTC. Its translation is CASSPYLDRSYNEQFF.

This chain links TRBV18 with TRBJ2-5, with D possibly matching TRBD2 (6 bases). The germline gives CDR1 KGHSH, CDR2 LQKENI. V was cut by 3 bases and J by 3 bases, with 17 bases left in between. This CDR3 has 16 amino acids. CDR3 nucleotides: TGTGCCAGCTCACCCCCGCGGGGTTTCGGCGAAGAGACCCAGTACTTC. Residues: CASSPPRGFGEETQYF.

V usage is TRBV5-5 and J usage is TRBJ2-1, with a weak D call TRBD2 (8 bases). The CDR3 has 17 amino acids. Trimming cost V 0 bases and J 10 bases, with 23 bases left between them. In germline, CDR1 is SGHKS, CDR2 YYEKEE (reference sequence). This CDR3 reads CASSLGQQGLAGSEQFF. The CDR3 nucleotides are TGTGCCAGCAGCTTGGGCCAACAGGGGTTAGCGGGGAGCGAGCAGTTCTTC.

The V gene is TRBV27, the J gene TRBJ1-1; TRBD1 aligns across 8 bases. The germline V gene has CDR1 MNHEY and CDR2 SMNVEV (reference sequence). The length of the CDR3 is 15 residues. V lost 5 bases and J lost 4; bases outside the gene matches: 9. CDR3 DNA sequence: TGTGCCAGCAGTACCCCGGACAGGGTTGGCACTGAAGCTTTCTTT. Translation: CASSTPDRVGTEAFF.

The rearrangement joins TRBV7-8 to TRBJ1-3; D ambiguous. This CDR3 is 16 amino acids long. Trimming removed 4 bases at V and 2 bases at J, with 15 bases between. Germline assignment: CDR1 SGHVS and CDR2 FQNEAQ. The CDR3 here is CASSSRRGKTGNTIYF. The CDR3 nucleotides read TGTGCCAGCAGCTCGAGGCGCGGGAAAACTGGAAACACCATATATTTT.

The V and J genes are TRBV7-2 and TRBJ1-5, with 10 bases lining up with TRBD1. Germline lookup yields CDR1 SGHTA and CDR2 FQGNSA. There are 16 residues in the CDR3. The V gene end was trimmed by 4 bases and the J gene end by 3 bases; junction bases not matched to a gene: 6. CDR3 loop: CASSSDRGLLNQPQHF. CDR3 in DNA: TGTGCCAGCAGCTCCGACAGGGGGCTTCTCAATCAGCCCCAGCATTTT.

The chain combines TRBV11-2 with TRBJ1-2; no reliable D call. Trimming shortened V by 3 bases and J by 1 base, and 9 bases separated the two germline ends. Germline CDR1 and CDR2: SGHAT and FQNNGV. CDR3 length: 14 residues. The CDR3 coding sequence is TGTGCCAGCAGCTTTACCAACAGTAACTATGGCTACACCTTC. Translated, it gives CASSFTNSNYGYTF.

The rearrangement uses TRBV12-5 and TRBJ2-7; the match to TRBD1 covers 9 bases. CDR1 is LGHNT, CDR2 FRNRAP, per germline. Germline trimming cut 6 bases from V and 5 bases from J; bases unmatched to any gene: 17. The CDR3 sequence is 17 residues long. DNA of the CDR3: TGTGCTAGTGGCTCCCCCGGGACAGGGAGGCTCGTGGACGAGCAGTACTTC. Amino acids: CASGSPGTGRLVDEQYF.

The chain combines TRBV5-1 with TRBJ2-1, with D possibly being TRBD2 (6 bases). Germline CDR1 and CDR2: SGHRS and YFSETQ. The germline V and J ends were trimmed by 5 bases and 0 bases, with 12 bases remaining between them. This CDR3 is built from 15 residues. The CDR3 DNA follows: TGCGCCAGCAGGTCCGGGACTTCCTCCTACAATGAGCAGTTCTTC. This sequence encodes CASRSGTSSYNEQFF.

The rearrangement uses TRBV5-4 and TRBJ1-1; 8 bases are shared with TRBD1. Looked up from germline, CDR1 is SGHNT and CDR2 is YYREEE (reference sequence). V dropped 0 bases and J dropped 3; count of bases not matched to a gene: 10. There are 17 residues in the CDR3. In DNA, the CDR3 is TGTGCCAGCAGCTTGGGGGGACCGGGACAGGTCTACACTGAAGCTTTCTTT. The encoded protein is CASSLGGPGQVYTEAFF. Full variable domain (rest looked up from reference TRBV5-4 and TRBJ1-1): ETGVTQSPTHLIKTRGQQVTLRCSSQSGHNTVSWYQQALGQGPQFIFQYYREEENGRGNFPPRFSGLQFPNYSSELNVNALELDDSALYLCASSLGGPGQVYTEAFFGQGTRLTVV.

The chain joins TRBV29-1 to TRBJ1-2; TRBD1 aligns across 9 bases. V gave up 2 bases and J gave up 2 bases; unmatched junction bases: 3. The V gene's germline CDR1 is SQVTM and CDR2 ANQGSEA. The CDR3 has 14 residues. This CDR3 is CSVEKGQGNYGYTF. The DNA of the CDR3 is TGCAGCGTTGAAAAGGGACAGGGAAACTATGGCTACACCTTC.

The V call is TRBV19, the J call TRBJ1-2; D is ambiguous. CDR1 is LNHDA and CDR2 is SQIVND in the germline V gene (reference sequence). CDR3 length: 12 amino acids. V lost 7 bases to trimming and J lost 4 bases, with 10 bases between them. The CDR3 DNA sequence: TGTGCCAGTACTCAGGCCAGCTATGGCTACACCTTC. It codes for CASTQASYGYTF.

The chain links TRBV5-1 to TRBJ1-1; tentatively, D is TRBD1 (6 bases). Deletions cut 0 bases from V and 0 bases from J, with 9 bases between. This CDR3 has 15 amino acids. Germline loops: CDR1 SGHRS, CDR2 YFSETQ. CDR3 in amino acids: CASSLGNRVNTEAFF. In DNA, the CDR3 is TGCGCCAGCAGCTTGGGGAACAGGGTGAACACTGAAGCTTTCTTT.

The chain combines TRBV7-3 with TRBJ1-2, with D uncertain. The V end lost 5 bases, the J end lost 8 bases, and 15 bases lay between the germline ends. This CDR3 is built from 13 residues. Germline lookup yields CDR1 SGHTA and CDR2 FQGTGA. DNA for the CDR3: TGTGCCAGCAGCCCGGGTCTGGGTTGGGGCTACACCTTC. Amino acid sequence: CASSPGLGWGYTF.

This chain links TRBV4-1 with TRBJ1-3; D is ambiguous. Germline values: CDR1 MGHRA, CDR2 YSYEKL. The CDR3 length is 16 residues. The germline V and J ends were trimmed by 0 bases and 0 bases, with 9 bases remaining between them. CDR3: CASSQDPGSSGNTIYF. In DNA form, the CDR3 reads TGCGCCAGCAGCCAAGATCCAGGAAGCTCTGGAAACACCATATATTTT.

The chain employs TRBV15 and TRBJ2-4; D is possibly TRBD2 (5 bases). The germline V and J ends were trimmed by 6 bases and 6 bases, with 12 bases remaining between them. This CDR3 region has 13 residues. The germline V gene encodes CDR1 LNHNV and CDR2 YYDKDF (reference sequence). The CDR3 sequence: CATSPPAGNIQYF. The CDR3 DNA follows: TGTGCCACCAGTCCCCCTGCGGGAAACATTCAGTACTTC.

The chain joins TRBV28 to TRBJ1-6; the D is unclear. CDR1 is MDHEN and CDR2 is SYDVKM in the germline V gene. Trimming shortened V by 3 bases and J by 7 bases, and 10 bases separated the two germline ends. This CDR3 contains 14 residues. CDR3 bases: TGTGCCAGCAGTTTGGGCGCGATAAATTCACCCCTCCACTTT. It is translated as CASSLGAINSPLHF.

The chain's CDR3 is CASWEGDGSSTDTQYF. As DNA, the CDR3 is TGTGCCTCGTGGGAGGGTGACGGATCTAGCACAGATACGCAGTATTTT. The V gene is TRBV19, the J gene TRBJ2-3; 7 nucleotides align to TRBD2. J gave up 0 bases and V 11 bases, and 14 bases lay outside the gene matches. The germline V gene has CDR1 LNHDA and CDR2 SQIVND (reference sequence). This CDR3 contains 16 residues.

Here the CDR3 DNA reads TGTGCCAGCAGCTTAGTTACAGGGGGCACAGATACGCAGTATTTT. Translated, it gives CASSLVTGGTDTQYF. The chain links TRBV7-9 to TRBJ2-3, with 7 bases that match TRBD1. Trimming removed 1 base from V and 1 base from J; junction bases left unmatched: 2. The germline gives CDR1 SEHNR, CDR2 FQNEAQ (reference sequence). CDR3 length equals 15 residues. Based on the CDR3 plus reference TRBV7-9 and TRBJ2-3, the full variable domain is DTGVSQNPRHKITKRGQNVTFRCDPISEHNRLYWYRQTLGQGPEFLTYFQNEAQLEKSRLLSDRFSAERPKGSFSTLEIQRTEQGDSAMYLCASSLVTGGTDTQYFGPGTRLTVL.

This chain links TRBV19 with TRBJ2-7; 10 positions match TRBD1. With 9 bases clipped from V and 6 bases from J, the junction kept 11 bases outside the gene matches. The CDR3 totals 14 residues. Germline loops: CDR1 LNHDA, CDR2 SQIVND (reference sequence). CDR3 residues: CASTPGTGASEQYF. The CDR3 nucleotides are TGTGCCAGCACGCCCGGGACAGGGGCCTCCGAGCAGTACTTC.

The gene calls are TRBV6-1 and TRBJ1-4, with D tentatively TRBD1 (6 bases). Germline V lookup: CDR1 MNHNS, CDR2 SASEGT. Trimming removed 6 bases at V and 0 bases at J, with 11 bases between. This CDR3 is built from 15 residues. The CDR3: CASRDRQATNEKLFF. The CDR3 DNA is TGTGCCAGCAGGGACCGACAGGCAACTAATGAAAAACTGTTTTTT.

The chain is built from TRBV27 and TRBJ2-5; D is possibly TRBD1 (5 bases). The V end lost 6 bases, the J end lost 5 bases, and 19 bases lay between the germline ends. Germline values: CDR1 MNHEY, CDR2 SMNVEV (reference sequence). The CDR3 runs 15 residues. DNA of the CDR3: TGTGCCAGCAGCTCCTCGGACACCCGCCAGGAGACCCAGTACTTC. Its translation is CASSSSDTRQETQYF.

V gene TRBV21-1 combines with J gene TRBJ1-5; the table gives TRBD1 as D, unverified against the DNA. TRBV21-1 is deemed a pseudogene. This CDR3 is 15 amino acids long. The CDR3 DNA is TGTGCCAGCAGTGCAGGGTGCGAGAGCAATCAGCCCCAGCATTTT. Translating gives CASSAGCESNQPQHF.

CDR3 residues: CAWRNPDRGTEAFF. CDR3 DNA: TGTGCCTGGAGGAACCCCGACAGGGGCACTGAAGCTTTCTTT. The chain couples TRBV30 to TRBJ1-1; 8 bases agree with TRBD1. Germline values: CDR1 GTSNPN, CDR2 SVGIG (reference sequence). The CDR3 spans 14 residues. V gave up 3 bases and J gave up 4 bases; unmatched junction bases: 7.

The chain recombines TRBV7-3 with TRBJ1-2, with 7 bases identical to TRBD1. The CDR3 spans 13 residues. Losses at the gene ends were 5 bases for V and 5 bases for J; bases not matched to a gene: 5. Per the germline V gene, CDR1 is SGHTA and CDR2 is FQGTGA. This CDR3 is CASSRTGEYGYTF. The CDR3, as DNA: TGTGCCAGCAGCCGAACAGGGGAGTATGGCTACACCTTC.